This TCR beta chain was identified during a study of blood T cell repertoires in COVID-19. Overall study context: Spain, Italy and the United States supplied samples that represented acute and convalescent COVID-19. Sample material is recorded as cDNA or gDNA derived from T cells, B-cell-depleted T cells, or PBMCs.

The method was immunoSEQ multiplex PCR; TCRdb's version includes in-frame clones alone and lacks a portion of them. The top ten hold approximately 2% of the sample, which has approximately 260,000 clones, under 90% seen once. The sequencing input was PBMCs or T cells enriched from blood (not recorded which). The clonotype originates from a woman aged 60-75 years who had recovered from COVID-19.

The CDR3 here is CASIGGTRGYTF. DNA for the CDR3: TGCGCCAGCATCGGGGGGACGAGAGGCTACACCTTC. V and J are TRBV23-1 and TRBJ1-2; weak D call: TRBD1 (5 bases). TRBV23-1 is an open reading frame, and its role is uncertain. The V and J ends lost 7 bases and 8 bases respectively, with 14 bases between them. The CDR3 sequence is 12 residues long.